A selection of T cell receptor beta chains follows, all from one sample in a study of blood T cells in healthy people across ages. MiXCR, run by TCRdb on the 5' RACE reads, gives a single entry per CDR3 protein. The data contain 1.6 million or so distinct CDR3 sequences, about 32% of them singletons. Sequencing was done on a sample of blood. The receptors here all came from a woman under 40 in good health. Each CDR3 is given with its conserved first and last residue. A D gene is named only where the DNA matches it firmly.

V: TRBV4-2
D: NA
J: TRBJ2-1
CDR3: CASSQVGRGYNEQFF

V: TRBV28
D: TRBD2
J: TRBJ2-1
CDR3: CASTPQAGGSYNEQFF

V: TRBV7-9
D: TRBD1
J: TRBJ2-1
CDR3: CASSLEGGDEQFF

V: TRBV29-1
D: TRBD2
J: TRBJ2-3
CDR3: CSGSPGDYYADTQYF

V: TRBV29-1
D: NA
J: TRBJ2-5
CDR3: CSVERVLRQTQYF

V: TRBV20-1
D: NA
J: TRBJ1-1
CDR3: CSARSYSKNTEAFF

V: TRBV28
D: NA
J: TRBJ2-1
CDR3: CASSLMVTSGNEQFF

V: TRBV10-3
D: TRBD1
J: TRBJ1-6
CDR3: CAIRDLEDRGNNSPLHF

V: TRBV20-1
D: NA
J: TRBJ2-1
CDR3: CSARDRDSHDNEQFF

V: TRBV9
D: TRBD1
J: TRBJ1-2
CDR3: CASSSNPGTGGNGYTF

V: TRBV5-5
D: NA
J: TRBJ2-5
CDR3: CASSYLTTVRETQYF

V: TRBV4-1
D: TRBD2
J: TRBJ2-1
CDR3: CASSRDPAGTYNEQFF

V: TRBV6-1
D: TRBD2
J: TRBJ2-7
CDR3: CASSDRIAGATYEQYF

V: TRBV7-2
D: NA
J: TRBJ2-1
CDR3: CASSLAGSAGDEQFF

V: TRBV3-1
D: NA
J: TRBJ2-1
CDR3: CASSQGLGGQDNEQFF

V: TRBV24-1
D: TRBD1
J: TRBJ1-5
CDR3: CATSQTGLYQPRHF

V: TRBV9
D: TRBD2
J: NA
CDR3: CASSVSSGSPSYEQYF

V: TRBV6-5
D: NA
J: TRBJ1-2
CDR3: CASSYSAVYGYTF

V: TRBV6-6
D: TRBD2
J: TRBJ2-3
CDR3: CASRTASGPLTDTQYF

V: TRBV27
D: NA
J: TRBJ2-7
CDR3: CASSLSRGAEQYF

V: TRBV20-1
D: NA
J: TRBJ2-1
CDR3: CSALNLVGALYNEQFF

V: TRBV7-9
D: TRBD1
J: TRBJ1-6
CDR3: CASQPGQGNSPLHF

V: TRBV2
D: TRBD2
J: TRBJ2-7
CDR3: CAGLKTSVPYEQYF

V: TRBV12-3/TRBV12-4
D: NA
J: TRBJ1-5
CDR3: CASSSTTDQPQHF

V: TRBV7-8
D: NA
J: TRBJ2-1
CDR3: CASSFKRYNEQFF

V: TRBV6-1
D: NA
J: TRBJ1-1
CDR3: CASSEYMDTEAFF

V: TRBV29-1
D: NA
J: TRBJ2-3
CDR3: CSVRTDSTDTQYF